Sequencing of this T cell receptor (beta chain) was carried out in a study of lymphopenia after photon versus proton radiotherapy. Study conclusions and caveats: Under photons, naive T cells and diversity fell while effector/memory populations rose. Better survival with proton therapy was suggested as possible, not demonstrated.

Concerning this clone: Antigen: not known.

The assay was immunoSEQ multiplex PCR, and TCRdb's table has in-frame clones only and misses some. This sample yields approximately 160,000 clones, of which around nine tenths are seen a single time; around 4.6% belongs to the top ten. CDR3 length: 13 amino acids. The V end was cut by 6 bases, the J end by 10 bases, with 16 bases between. CDR1 is MNHEY, CDR2 SVGAGI, per germline. J is TRBJ2-4 and V is TRBV6-5, with D maybe TRBD1 (5 bases). This receptor was identified in a man aged 45-65 years with gastric cancer. Material: peripheral blood, obtained from a patient treated with photon-based radiotherapy. CDR3 sequence (DNA): TGTGCCAGCAGCCCCACTGGGGCAATGATTCAGTACTTC. Protein product: CASSPTGAMIQYF.